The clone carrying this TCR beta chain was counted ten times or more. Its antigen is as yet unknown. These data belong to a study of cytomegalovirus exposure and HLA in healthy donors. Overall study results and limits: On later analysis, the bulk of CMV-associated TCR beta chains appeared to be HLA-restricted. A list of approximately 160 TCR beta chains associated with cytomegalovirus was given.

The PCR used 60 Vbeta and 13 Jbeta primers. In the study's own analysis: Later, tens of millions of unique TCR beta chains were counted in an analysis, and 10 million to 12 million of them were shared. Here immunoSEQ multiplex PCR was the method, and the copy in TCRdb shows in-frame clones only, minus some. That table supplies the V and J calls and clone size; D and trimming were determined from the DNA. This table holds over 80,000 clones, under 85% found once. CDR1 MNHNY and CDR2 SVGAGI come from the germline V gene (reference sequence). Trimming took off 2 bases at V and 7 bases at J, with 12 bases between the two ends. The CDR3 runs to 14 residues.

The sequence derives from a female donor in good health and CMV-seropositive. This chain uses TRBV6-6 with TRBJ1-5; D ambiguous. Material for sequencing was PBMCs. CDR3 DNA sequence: TGTGCCAGCAGTTACGAGGGTATACAGCAGCCCCAGCATTTT. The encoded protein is CASSYEGIQQPQHF.